These T cell receptor beta chains were read from a single sample in a study of cytomegalovirus exposure and HLA in healthy donors. Repertoires were generated with immunoSEQ multiplex PCR, while TCRdb's copy carries only in-frame clones and drops some. The sample includes more than 95,000 clones, approximately 79% seen only once; the top ten take 3% to 4.5%. The sample taken for sequencing was PBMCs. All receptors come from a young man in good health and CMV-seronegative. The CDR3 runs from the conserved cysteine through the conserved F or W. The order of the fields is D gene, clone size, V gene, J gene, CDR3 DNA, CDR3 protein. D genes are given only for firm matches. Expanded clones get a size class; other rows say once, few or many, or leave the size out.

TRBD2,.,TRBV4-1,TRBJ2-1,TGCGCCAGCACCCCGGCCCGTAGCGGGGAAATTGGAGGTAATGAGCAGTTCTTC,CASTPARSGEIGGNEQFF
.,once,TRBV7-9,TRBJ2-6,TGTGCCAGCAGCTCATCCCCAGGTACTGGGGCCAACGTCCTGACTTTC,CASSSSPGTGANVLTF
TRBD1,.,TRBV4-1,TRBJ2-2,TGCGCCAGCAGCCCAAGAATAGGACAGGGGGACACCGGGGAGCTGTTTTTT,CASSPRIGQGDTGELFF
TRBD2,.,TRBV5-6,TRBJ2-1,TGTGCCAGCTGTGGGGGGGACGGGTACAATGAGCAGTTCTTC,CASCGGDGYNEQFF
TRBD2,once,TRBV5-1,TRBJ2-3,TGCGCCAGCAGCATCCCTAGCGGGGTCACAGATACGCAGTATTTT,CASSIPSGVTDTQYF
.,.,TRBV19,TRBJ2-7,TGTGCCAGTAGTATAGATTTAGCCTCCTACGAGCAGTACTTC,CASSIDLASYEQYF
.,few,TRBV6-1,TRBJ1-1,TGTGCCAGCAGTGACGAAGCGAACACTGAAGCTTTCTTT,CASSDEANTEAFF
TRBD1,once,TRBV2,TRBJ1-1,TGTGCCAGCAGCATCAGGGGGGATGGCACTGAAGCTTTCTTT,CASSIRGDGTEAFF
.,.,TRBV19,TRBJ1-5,TGTGCCAGTAGTATAGATCGGCCAGGGGATCAGCCCCAGCATTTT,CASSIDRPGDQPQHF
.,.,TRBV6-6,TRBJ1-1,TGTGCCAGCAGTTATGAGGGAACCTCAACTCCTGAAGCTTTCTTT,CASSYEGTSTPEAFF
TRBD2,.,TRBV18,TRBJ2-1,TGTGCCAGCTCACCACCTGGGGGGGTATATGAGCAGTTCTTC,CASSPPGGVYEQFF
TRBD1,.,TRBV5-5,TRBJ2-3,TGTGCCAGCAGCTTGGGCGGCCAGGGGGACACAGATACGCAGTATTTT,CASSLGGQGDTDTQYF
TRBD1,.,TRBV5-1,TRBJ2-3,TGCGCCAGCCGGACAGGCGCATCGGGAGATACGCAGTATTTT,CASRTGASGDTQYF
TRBD1,.,TRBV6-6,TRBJ1-2,TGTGCCAGTATACCGACAGGGGACTATGGCTACACCTTC,CASIPTGDYGYTF
.,.,TRBV15,TRBJ2-7,TGTGCCACCAGCAGCCTAGACGGTAGCTCCTACGAGCAGTACTTC,CATSSLDGSSYEQYF
TRBD2,.,TRBV9,TRBJ2-3,TGTGCCAGCAGCATATATAGCGGGGGGGTGACAGATACGCAGTATTTT,CASSIYSGGVTDTQYF
.,.,TRBV27,TRBJ1-1,TGTGCCAGCAGTCCAGGGCCAACAGGCCTCAACACTGAAGCTTTCTTT,CASSPGPTGLNTEAFF
TRBD1,.,TRBV19,TRBJ1-2,TGTGCCAGTAGTACACGCTCGTGGACAGGGACTTTAAGCTACACCTTC,CASSTRSWTGTLSYTF
TRBD2,.,TRBV9,TRBJ2-5,TGTGCCAGCAGCGTAGCTACGGGAGGACAAGAGACCCAGTACTTC,CASSVATGGQETQYF
.,.,TRBV19,TRBJ1-2,TGTGCCAGTAGTATAGATATACGAACATCCCCTTGGCGGGGCTATGGCTACACCTTC,CASSIDIRTSPWRGYGYTF
TRBD2,few,TRBV6-1,TRBJ2-4,TGTGCCAGCAGTGAAAGGCCTAGCGGGGGGAAAAACATTCAGTACTTC,CASSERPSGGKNIQYF
TRBD1,.,TRBV2,TRBJ2-7,TGTGCCAGCAGAGCGGACAGGGGACAAACCTACGAGCAGTACTTC,CASRADRGQTYEQYF
.,.,TRBV11-2,TRBJ1-6,TGTGCCAGCAGCTTAGAACGGGAGGACTCACCCCTCCACTTT,CASSLEREDSPLHF
.,.,TRBV10-2,TRBJ1-2,TGCGCTTCGAGGGGGGAGGGGGGGGCGTTTAACTATGGCTACACCTTC,CASRGEGGAFNYGYTF
.,.,TRBV7-2,TRBJ2-1,TGTGCCAGCAATGGGGGCCAGAGCTCCTACAATGAGCAGTTCTTC,CASNGGQSSYNEQFF
.,once,TRBV4-1,TRBJ1-2,TGCGCCAGCAGCAGTCGGGCAGGGCTCCTGGATGGCTACACCTTC,CASSSRAGLLDGYTF
TRBD1,.,TRBV7-9,TRBJ2-3,TGTGCCAGCAGCTTGACAGGGGTTGCAGATACGCAGTATTTT,CASSLTGVADTQYF
TRBD1,.,TRBV5-8,TRBJ2-3,TGTGCCAGCAGCTTCCGGGACAGGGCCATGGGGGGTACGCAGTATTTT,CASSFRDRAMGGTQYF
TRBD2,.,TRBV7-9,TRBJ2-5,TGTTCCAGCAGCTTAGGGCGGACTAGCGGGCGACAAGAGACCCAGTACTTC,CSSSLGRTSGRQETQYF
TRBD2,.,TRBV6-4,TRBJ2-3,TGTGCCAGCAGTGCAACTAGCGGGAAATTCGGAGATACGCAGTATTTT,CASSATSGKFGDTQYF
TRBD1,few,TRBV5-6,TRBJ1-2,TGTGCCAGCAGCTTGATTCCGACAGGGAATGGCTACACCTTC,CASSLIPTGNGYTF
.,.,TRBV11-2,TRBJ2-3,TGTGCCAGCAGGGGGGGGAGGGAGGGGGTCACAGATACGCAGTATTTT,CASRGGREGVTDTQYF
TRBD1,.,TRBV5-6,TRBJ2-1,TGTGCCAGCAGTTACACAGGGGACCTTAGGAATGAGCAGTTCTTC,CASSYTGDLRNEQFF
TRBD1,.,TRBV27,TRBJ1-1,TGTGCCAGCTTCTACCAAATCGGGACAGGGATAACTGAAGCTTTCTTT,CASFYQIGTGITEAFF
.,.,TRBV27,TRBJ2-7,TGTGCCAGCAGTTTAAAGGGGAACTCCTACGAGCAGTACTTC,CASSLKGNSYEQYF
.,.,TRBV10-3,TRBJ1-1,TGTGCCATCAGATCCATGAACACTGAAGCTTTCTTT,CAIRSMNTEAFF
.,few,TRBV9,TRBJ1-3,TGTGCCAGCAGCGTAGAAATCGGTGGAAACACCATATATTTT,CASSVEIGGNTIYF
.,.,TRBV4-1,TRBJ2-5,TGCGCCAGCAGCCAAGAGGGTAGCGTGGAGACCCAGTACTTC,CASSQEGSVETQYF
TRBD1,.,TRBV5-1,TRBJ2-7,TGCGCCAGCAGCTTGGGCAGGGGGCGCTTTATATACGAGCAGTACTTC,CASSLGRGRFIYEQYF
TRBD2,.,TRBV4-2,TRBJ2-1,TGTGCCAGCAGCCGACGACGCGGGGGGGAGAATGAGCAGTTCTTC,CASSRRRGGENEQFF
.,.,TRBV6-1,TRBJ2-5,TGTGCCAGCAGTGAACAGGTTAATCAAGAGACCCAGTACTTC,CASSEQVNQETQYF
.,.,TRBV7-8,TRBJ2-2,TGTGCCAGCAGCTTCCGACTAACCCCCACCCGAAGGACCGGGGAGCTGTTTTTT,CASSFRLTPTRRTGELFF
.,.,TRBV11-2,TRBJ1-3,TGTGCCAGCAGCCCCTGGAGCTCTGGAAACACCATATATTTT,CASSPWSSGNTIYF